One and the same sample provided the 7 T cell receptor beta chains below, sequenced in a study of cytomegalovirus exposure and HLA in healthy donors. The PCR contained 60 Vbeta and 13 Jbeta primers. Sequencing was performed with immunoSEQ multiplex PCR; in TCRdb, only in-frame clones are kept and a portion is missing. This table holds 180,000 or so clones, more than 75% found once. Specimen: PBMCs. These receptors all come from a woman under 40 in good health and CMV-seropositive.

The chain joins TRBV4-3 to TRBJ2-3, with 12 bases that match TRBD2. V gave up 0 bases and J gave up 6 bases; unmatched junction bases: 7. CDR3 length equals 17 residues. Germline V gives CDR1 LGHNA, CDR2 YSLEER. CDR3 sequence: CASSQDPAGLAGDTQYF. CDR3 DNA: TGCGCCAGCAGCCAAGATCCGGCCGGACTAGCGGGGGATACGCAGTATTTT.

The sample holds one count of this clone. The chain couples TRBV5-1 to TRBJ1-1; D call uncertain. The V end lost 1 base, the J end lost 2 bases, and 9 bases lay between the germline ends. From germline, CDR1 is SGHRS and CDR2 YFSETQ. The CDR3 totals 14 residues. For the CDR3, the DNA is TGCGCCAGCAGCTTGAACTCTCTTAACACTGAAGCTTTCTTT. Translating gives CASSLNSLNTEAFF.

The gene calls are TRBV9 and TRBJ2-7; maybe TRBD2 (6 bases). V gave up 0 bases and J gave up 5 bases, with 15 bases separating them. The CDR3 totals 15 residues. CDR1 and CDR2 (germline): SGDLS, YYNGEE. CDR3 coding DNA: TGTGCCAGCAGCGTAGTCGGGGGTGGAATTCACGAGCAGTACTTC. Its translation: CASSVVGGGIHEQYF. The entire variable domain, with the rest obtained from reference TRBV9 and TRBJ2-7, is as follows: DSGVTQTPKHLITATGQRVTLRCSPRSGDLSVYWYQQSLDQGLQFLIQYYNGEERAKGNILERFSAQQFPDLHSELNLSSLELGDSALYFCASSVVGGGIHEQYFGPGTRLTVT.

The chain links TRBV10-3 to TRBJ2-2; unclear D gene. Trimming pared 7 bases from V and 0 bases from J, leaving 9 bases between. The CDR3 contains 14 residues. Germline V gives CDR1 ENHRY, CDR2 SYGVKD. The CDR3 is CAINAVTNTGELFF. The CDR3 bases are TGTGCCATCAACGCGGTTACGAACACCGGGGAGCTGTTTTTT.

This chain connects TRBV27 to TRBJ1-2; TRBD1 might be the D (5 bases). Germline CDR1 MNHEY, CDR2 SMNVEV (reference sequence). V lost 4 bases and J 8 bases, leaving 14 bases between the germline ends. The CDR3 extends over 13 amino acids. Written as DNA, the CDR3 is TGTGCCAGCAGTTCGGGGCCGGGGGACGGCTACACCTTC. It codes for CASSSGPGDGYTF.

The J gene is TRBJ1-2, the V gene TRBV6-5, with D maybe TRBD1 (6 bases). Germline CDR1 MNHEY, CDR2 SVGAGI. V lost 6 bases, J lost 2 bases, and 16 bases lay in between. The CDR3 length is 15 residues. DNA of the CDR3: TGTGCCAGCAGGGGTAGACAGGAAGTCAACTATGGCTACACCTTC. Translation: CASRGRQEVNYGYTF.

The rearrangement uses TRBV29-1 and TRBJ2-1; tentatively, D is TRBD2 (6 bases). Per the germline V gene, CDR1 is SQVTM and CDR2 is ANQGSEA. The CDR3 has 20 amino acids. Trimming shortened V by 1 base and J by 0 bases, and 25 bases separated the two germline ends. The CDR3 nucleotides are TGCAGCGTTGAAGGGGTCGGAGGGATAAGAAGGGCCAACTCCTACAATGAGCAGTTCTTC. Translated: CSVEGVGGIRRANSYNEQFF.